What follows are 31 T cell receptor beta chains derived from one specimen sequenced in a study of T cells in Graves' hyperthyroidism and ophthalmopathy. The investigators amplified TCR beta CDR3 regions from RNA transcripts. An initial round of RT-PCR targeting the TCR CDR3 relied on the HTBI primer set. TCRdb re-derived calls from the multiplex PCR reads in MiXCR, one entry per CDR3 protein. Of roughly 170,000 distinct CDR3 sequences listed, approximately 15% were seen once; the top ten hold roughly 28%. Sequencing was done on a sample of blood. These receptor sequences come from a woman aged 45-60 years with Graves' hyperthyroidism.

This clonotype came up a few times. The gene calls are TRBV19 and TRBJ1-3; a weak D match, TRBD1 (5 bases). Germline CDR1 and CDR2: LNHDA and SQIVND (reference sequence). There are 15 residues in the CDR3. V shed 4 bases and J shed 0 bases, with 10 bases lying between them. CDR3: CASSRDADSGNTIYF. In DNA, the CDR3 is TGTGCCAGTAGTAGGGACGCAGACTCTGGAAACACCATATATTTT.

At least ten counts were recorded for this clonotype. The rearrangement links TRBV27 to TRBJ1-4, with TRBD1 as a possible D gene (6 bases). V shed 6 bases and J shed 2 bases, with 19 bases lying between them. The CDR3 is 17 residues long. Germline V CDR1 and CDR2: MNHEY, SMNVEV (reference sequence). As DNA, the CDR3 is TGTGCCAGCAGACATCAAACAGGGAGGCGGACTAATGAAAAACTGTTTTTT. As protein: CASRHQTGRRTNEKLFF. Filled out from reference TRBV27 and TRBJ1-4, the complete variable domain reads EAQVTQNPRYLITVTGKKLTVTCSQNMNHEYMSWYRQDPGLGLRQIYYSMNVEVTDKGDVPEGYKVSRKEKRNFPLILESPSPNQTSLYFCASRHQTGRRTNEKLFFGSGTQLSVL.

The CDR3: CASSSDRGNTGELFF. The CDR3 DNA reads TGTGCCAGCAGTTCGGACAGAGGGAACACCGGGGAGCTGTTTTTT. The chain links TRBV6-1 to TRBJ2-2; weak D call: TRBD1 (6 bases). Trimming removed 5 bases from V and 1 base from J, with 11 bases in between. CDR1 and CDR2 from the germline V gene are MNHNS and SASEGT. The CDR3 covers 15 residues.

The rearrangement links TRBV7-2 to TRBJ1-4; D is perhaps TRBD1 (5 bases). This CDR3 comprises 17 residues. V was clipped by 5 bases and J by 4 bases, with 20 bases between them. Germline CDR1 is SGHTA and CDR2 is FQGNSA. DNA of the CDR3: TGTGCCAGCAGCCTCTCGGCGCCGGGCGGGGGTAATGAAAAACTGTTTTTT. Translating it yields CASSLSAPGGGNEKLFF.

There are many counts of this clonotype. The chain couples TRBV20-1 to TRBJ1-1; D might be TRBD1 (5 bases). V lost 2 bases to trimming and J lost 0 bases, with 10 bases between them. The CDR3 consists of 14 residues. Per germline, CDR1 DFQATT and CDR2 SNEGSKA (reference sequence). The CDR3 here is CSARIGTLNTEAFF. CDR3 DNA: TGCAGTGCTAGAATTGGGACCCTGAACACTGAAGCTTTCTTT.

Ten or more counts support this clonotype. This sequence joins TRBV28 and TRBJ1-5; possibly TRBD1 for D (5 bases). The CDR3 is 14 amino acids. V dropped 6 bases and J dropped 5 bases, with 14 bases sitting between them. Germline lookup yields CDR1 MDHEN and CDR2 SYDVKM. CDR3 residues: CASRPGPGYQPQHF. CDR3 DNA: TGTGCCAGCAGGCCGGGACCTGGCTATCAGCCCCAGCATTTT.

This clonotype showed up just a few times. One end of the junction is discordant with germline, which a read error may explain. The J gene is TRBJ2-7, the V gene TRBV7-8; TRBD1 agrees at 8 bases. CDR1 and CDR2 from the germline V gene are SGHVS and FQNEAQ. The CDR3 is made up of 16 amino acids. The CDR3 region is CASSVMGQASSYEQYF. DNA for the CDR3: TGTGCCAGCAGCGTGATGGGACAGGCGAGCTCCTATGAGCAGTACTTC.

This clonotype was observed many times. DNA for the CDR3: TGTGCCAGCAGTGAAGGGGGGTCGGCTGAAGCTTTCTTT. It codes for CASSEGGSAEAFF. V is TRBV6-4 and J is TRBJ1-1, with a possible D match to TRBD1 (6 bases). Trimming stripped 3 bases from V and 6 bases from J, with 11 bases between. Per the germline V gene, CDR1 is MRHNA and CDR2 is SNTAGT. CDR3 size: 13 residues.

This clonotype came up many times. The CDR3: CSALLNPGGGTEAFF. The CDR3 DNA reads as TGCAGTGCTCTACTCAACCCCGGAGGGGGCACTGAAGCTTTCTTT. The chain carries TRBV20-1 and TRBJ1-1; D possibly corresponds to TRBD1 (6 bases). V was clipped by 5 bases and J by 4 bases, with 20 bases between them. From germline, CDR1 is DFQATT and CDR2 SNEGSKA (reference sequence). This CDR3 spans 15 amino acids.

This clonotype was detected many times. This chain connects TRBV20-1 to TRBJ1-5; TRBD1 aligns across 7 bases. CDR1 DFQATT and CDR2 SNEGSKA come from the germline V gene (reference sequence). The CDR3 covers 13 residues. Losses at the gene ends were 6 bases for V and 0 bases for J; bases not matched to a gene: 2. In DNA, the CDR3 is TGCAGTGCAAGACAGGGTAGCAATCAGCCCCAGCATTTT. It yields the protein CSARQGSNQPQHF.

This clonotype was picked up many times. The chain links TRBV7-2 to TRBJ1-4, with TRBD1 as a possible D gene (5 bases). Germline V gene sequence: CDR1 SGHTA, CDR2 FQGNSA. The CDR3 has 15 residues. Trimming removed 5 bases from V and 9 bases from J, with 19 bases in between. In DNA, the CDR3 is TGTGCCAGCAGCAACGGGGGGACGAATCGTCAAAAACTGTTTTTT. It encodes CASSNGGTNRQKLFF.

In DNA, the CDR3 is TGTGCCAGCAGTGAACGGGCAGCTCTGAACACTGAAGCTTTCTTT. This encodes CASSERAALNTEAFF. The chain has TRBV2 and TRBJ1-1; D is unresolved. V was clipped by 2 bases and J by 0 bases, with 10 bases between them. Per the germline V gene, CDR1 is SNHLY and CDR2 is FYNNEI. The CDR3 is 15 amino acids.

There are many counts of this clonotype. The V call is TRBV19, the J call TRBJ1-1; weak D call: TRBD1 (5 bases). The CDR3 totals 14 residues. In germline, CDR1 is LNHDA, CDR2 SQIVND (reference sequence). V was trimmed by 7 bases and J by 3 bases, leaving 15 bases between them. The CDR3 loop is CASISGAGDTEAFF. CDR3 nucleotides: TGTGCCAGTATCTCCGGGGCGGGGGACACTGAAGCTTTCTTT.

A few counts support this clonotype. The chain links TRBV7-8 to TRBJ2-5; 8 nucleotides match TRBD2. The CDR3 covers 16 residues. Germline V gene sequence: CDR1 SGHVS, CDR2 FQNEAQ. The junction had 13 bases not matched to a gene; V was cut back by 6 bases and J by 4 bases. The CDR3 DNA reads as TGTGCCAGCAGACTCACACGGGGGGGGGGGAGAGAGACCCAGTACTTC. It codes for CASRLTRGGGRETQYF.

This clonotype was detected only a few times. CDR3 sequence (DNA): TGTGCCAGTAGTGGACGGGGACACACAGATACGCAGTATTTT. Amino acid sequence: CASSGRGHTDTQYF. This sequence joins TRBV19 and TRBJ2-3, with D maybe TRBD1 (6 bases). Deletions cut 5 bases from V and 2 bases from J, with 11 bases between. The germline V gene encodes CDR1 LNHDA and CDR2 SQIVND (reference sequence). This CDR3 is 14 amino acids long.

This clonotype was counted ten times or more. The chain employs TRBV10-2 and TRBJ2-7, with D possibly matching TRBD1 (6 bases). Trimming took off 8 bases at V and 0 bases at J, with 8 bases between the two ends. This CDR3 is built from 12 residues. Germline CDR1 is WSHSY and CDR2 is SAAADI. CDR3 in DNA: TGCGCCAGCCAGGGGATCTCCTACGAGCAGTACTTC. As protein: CASQGISYEQYF.

This clonotype appeared a few times. A junction end diverges from the germline sequence, so it may reflect a read error. This chain uses TRBV19 with TRBJ1-1; D not resolved. Germline V CDR1 and CDR2: LNHDA, SQIVND (reference sequence). The CDR3 runs to 13 residues. CDR3 in amino acids: CASSMGRPGEAFF. In DNA, the CDR3 is TGTGCCAGCAGTATGGGCAGGCCAGGTGAAGCTTTCTTT.

This clonotype was found many times. The CDR3 DNA reads as TGCAGTGCTTTAAGACTAGCAAGCGAGACCCAGTACTTC. Encoded protein: CSALRLASETQYF. V and J are TRBV20-1 and TRBJ2-5; TRBD2 matches 7 bases. Trimming took 5 bases from V and 5 from J; bases not matched to a gene: 8. The CDR3 length is 13 residues. Germline V gives CDR1 DFQATT, CDR2 SNEGSKA (reference sequence).

This clonotype was found many times. The CDR3 spells CASSLARANYGYTF. CDR3 coding DNA: TGTGCCAGCAGCTTAGCGCGGGCTAACTATGGCTACACCTTC. The chain links TRBV7-8 to TRBJ1-2; D remains ambiguous. CDR1 is SGHVS and CDR2 is FQNEAQ in the germline V gene. The CDR3 has 14 residues. Trimming cost V 0 bases and J 0 bases, with 5 bases left between them.

This clonotype was seen many times. The chain recombines TRBV10-1 with TRBJ2-1; D call uncertain. Germline V gene sequence: CDR1 WNHNN, CDR2 SYGVQD (reference sequence). This CDR3 has 12 residues. Trimming shortened V by 3 bases and J by 6 bases, and 6 bases separated the two germline ends. The CDR3 region is CASSDTVNEQFF. CDR3 nucleotide sequence: TGCGCCAGCAGTGACACGGTCAATGAGCAGTTCTTC.

This clonotype was detected many times. The V gene is TRBV15, the J gene TRBJ1-4, with 7 bases fitting TRBD1. The CDR3 loop spans 19 amino acids. J lost 0 bases, V lost 3 bases, and 13 bases had no gene match. Germline V lookup: CDR1 LNHNV, CDR2 YYDKDF (reference sequence). CDR3 loop: CATSRGQSFRGATNEKLFF. The CDR3, as DNA: TGTGCCACCAGCAGGGGACAGTCCTTCCGGGGCGCAACTAATGAAAAACTGTTTTTT.

J is TRBJ2-7 and V is TRBV15; 9 bases are shared with TRBD2. The germline V gene has CDR1 LNHNV and CDR2 YYDKDF (reference sequence). V shed 0 bases, J shed 5 bases, and the junction held 2 bases outside the gene matches. This CDR3 comprises 14 residues. Written as DNA, the CDR3 is TGTGCCACCAGCAGAGAGCGGGAGGGGAACGAGCAGTACTTC. The encoded protein is CATSREREGNEQYF. Full variable domain (rest looked up from reference TRBV15 and TRBJ2-7): DAMVIQNPRYQVTQFGKPVTLSCSQTLNHNVMYWYQQKSSQAPKLLFHYYDKDFNNEADTPDNFQSRRPNTSFCFLDIRSPGLGDTAMYLCATSREREGNEQYFGPGTRLTVT.

This clonotype was found many times. The rearrangement links TRBV5-1 to TRBJ2-5; tentative D call: TRBD2 (5 bases). V was shortened by 4 bases and J by 6 bases, with 10 bases between the two germline ends. This CDR3 region has 12 residues. CDR1 is SGHRS and CDR2 is YFSETQ in the germline V gene. The CDR3 loop is CASSVEGKTQYF. The CDR3 region has the DNA TGCGCCAGCAGCGTTGAGGGAAAGACCCAGTACTTC.

The genes are TRBV2 and TRBJ2-2; the D call may be TRBD1 or TRBD2 (5 bases each). CDR1 is SNHLY, CDR2 FYNNEI, per germline. There are 14 residues in the CDR3. V lost 10 bases, J lost 1 base, and 13 bases lay in between. The CDR3 sequence: CATTGTENTGELFF. The CDR3 DNA reads as TGTGCCACCACCGGGACGGAGAACACCGGGGAGCTGTTTTTT.

This clonotype was picked up a small number of times. The J gene is TRBJ2-7, the V gene TRBV7-4; D gene ambiguous. Germline V gene data show CDR1 as SGHVT and CDR2 as SQSDAQ. V was cut by 5 bases and J by 2 bases, with 13 bases left in between. The CDR3 consists of 14 residues. As DNA, the CDR3 is TGTGCCAGCAGCCTAGGAAGCCCGCCCTACGAGCAGTACTTC. Amino acids: CASSLGSPPYEQYF.

This clonotype was seen repeatedly, ten times or more. DNA of the CDR3: TGTGCCAGCAGTTTTCCGAGGGAGGTAAGGCAGCCCCAGCATTTT. Its protein product is CASSFPREVRQPQHF. This chain uses TRBV28 with TRBJ1-5; D remains unclear. The V gene lost 3 bases and the J gene lost 7 bases, with 16 bases spanning the gap. Germline values: CDR1 MDHEN, CDR2 SYDVKM. CDR3 size: 15 residues.

Ten or more counts support this clonotype. The chain links TRBV5-1 to TRBJ2-3; possible D gene TRBD1, 6 bases. The V gene lost 1 base and the J gene lost 4 bases, with 16 bases spanning the gap. CDR1 and CDR2 (germline): SGHRS, YFSETQ. CDR3 length: 16 amino acids. Here the CDR3 DNA reads TGCGCCAGCAGCTTGTTCACAGGGACAAGTCCAGATACGCAGTATTTT. Amino acid sequence: CASSLFTGTSPDTQYF.

This clonotype was observed many times. The chain links TRBV28 to TRBJ1-3; D might be TRBD1 (5 bases). The length of the CDR3 is 13 residues. In germline, CDR1 is MDHEN, CDR2 SYDVKM. Between the trimmed V and J ends, which lost 6 bases and 0 bases, there was a span of 6 bases. The CDR3 DNA is TGTGCCAGCAGAACAGGCTCTGGAAACACCATATATTTT. This encodes CASRTGSGNTIYF.

This clonotype was picked up a small number of times. This chain uses TRBV4-3 with TRBJ2-7; no reliable D call. The CDR3 sequence is 14 residues long. Trimming took off 1 base at V and 2 bases at J, with 9 bases between the two ends. Germline V gene sequence: CDR1 LGHNA, CDR2 YSLEER. The CDR3 bases are TGCGCCAGCAGCCAAGGTGTCCAAGCCTACGAGCAGTACTTC. Translated, it gives CASSQGVQAYEQYF.

This clonotype has only a few counts. V usage is TRBV18 and J usage is TRBJ1-2, with TRBD1 matching 7 bases. Germline V gene data show CDR1 as KGHSH and CDR2 as LQKENI. This CDR3 has 15 amino acids. Trimming cost V 0 bases and J 4 bases; bases outside gene matches: 5. CDR3 sequence reads: CASSPPQDRSYGYTF. The CDR3 DNA sequence: TGTGCCAGCTCACCACCCCAGGACAGGTCCTATGGCTACACCTTC.

Concerning this clonotype itself: A much larger clone lies a single base off, so this may be a read error. This rearrangement joins TRBV3-1 to TRBJ2-7, with D unresolved. Germline V lookup: CDR1 LGHDT, CDR2 YNNKEL (reference sequence). This CDR3 is built from 16 residues. Deletions cut 1 base from V and 0 bases from J, with 13 bases between. The CDR3 nucleotides read TGTGCCAGCAGCCAAGTTCCACCTCCTTTCTCCTACGAGCAGTACTTC. Protein: CASSQVPPPFSYEQYF.